These 7 T cell receptor beta chains were all obtained from the same sample, sequenced in a study of T cell responses to AZD1222 COVID-19 vaccine. The data were produced by immunoSEQ multiplex PCR, yet TCRdb's version contains in-frame clones alone and is incomplete. This table holds more than 110,000 clones, around 91% found once. Material: peripheral blood, obtained on day 0 of AZD1222 vaccination. The origin of the receptors is an adult in good health.

The chain recombines TRBV5-5 with TRBJ1-2, with 7 nucleotides matching TRBD1. The CDR3 spans 14 residues. The V segment lost 3 bases and the J segment 7 bases; nucleotides outside the gene matches: 9. CDR1 and CDR2 (germline): SGHKS, YYEKEE (reference sequence). CDR3 sequence reads: CASSWDSSRGGYTF. As DNA, the CDR3 is TGTGCCAGCAGCTGGGACAGCTCGCGGGGTGGCTACACCTTC. The complete variable domain, with remaining parts taken from reference TRBV5-5 and TRBJ1-2, reads DAGVTQSPTHLIKTRGQQVTLRCSPISGHKSVSWYQQVLGQGPQFIFQYYEKEERGRGNFPDRFSARQFPNYSSELNVNALLLGDSALYLCASSWDSSRGGYTFGSGTRLTVV.

The chain uses TRBV28 and TRBJ2-7, with TRBD1 matching 8 bases. J lost 3 bases, V lost 5 bases, and 9 bases had no gene match. In germline, CDR1 is MDHEN, CDR2 SYDVKM. This CDR3 is built from 15 residues. The DNA of the CDR3 is TGTGCCAGCAGTGGGGGAGGACAGGGAATCTACGAGCAGTACTTC. Protein: CASSGGGQGIYEQYF.

This chain joins TRBV5-1 and TRBJ1-1; 10 nucleotides line up with TRBD1. V lost 4 bases to trimming and J lost 2 bases; unmatched junction nucleotides: 5. This CDR3 has 15 amino acids. Germline CDR1 reads SGHRS; CDR2 reads YFSETQ. CDR3 sequence (DNA): TGCGCCAGCAGCCCCCGACAGGGGGCCAACACTGAAGCTTTCTTT. Translating it yields CASSPRQGANTEAFF.

This clone appeared once. The V and J genes are TRBV6-5 and TRBJ1-1; D call uncertain. The CDR3 sequence is 15 residues long. Germline V gives CDR1 MNHEY, CDR2 SVGAGI. Trimming stripped 2 bases from V and 1 base from J, with 11 bases between. The CDR3 DNA reads as TGTGCCAGCAGTTACGCCTCCGAGGGGAACACTGAAGCTTTCTTT. The encoded protein is CASSYASEGNTEAFF.

The chain joins TRBV21-1 to TRBJ2-1; no check of the table's D call, TRBD2, against the DNA was made. TRBV21-1 is listed as a pseudogene. The CDR3 consists of 15 residues. In nucleotides, the CDR3 is TGTGCCAGCAGCAATCGAGCGGGGGGGCCGGATGAGCAGTTCTTC. The encoded protein is CASSNRAGGPDEQFF.

J is TRBJ1-1 and V is TRBV15; D not certain. The V gene's germline CDR1 is LNHNV and CDR2 YYDKDF (reference sequence). V lost 3 bases and J 2 bases, leaving 13 bases between the germline ends. The CDR3 contains 15 residues. CDR3 loop: CATSRAPKGNTEAFF. The CDR3, as DNA: TGTGCCACCAGCAGGGCGCCGAAGGGTAACACTGAAGCTTTCTTT.

In DNA form, the CDR3 reads TGTGCCAGCAGCACCTCTAATGAAAAACTGTTTTTT. Translated, it gives CASSTSNEKLFF. The rearrangement joins TRBV28 to TRBJ1-4; D is uncertain. Trimming took off 6 bases at V and 3 bases at J, with 5 bases between the two ends. The CDR3 length is 12 residues. CDR1 and CDR2 from the germline V gene are MDHEN and SYDVKM. Full variable domain (missing parts from reference TRBV28 and TRBJ1-4): DVKVTQSSRYLVKRTGEKVFLECVQDMDHENMFWYRQDPGLGLRLIYFSYDVKMKEKGDIPEGYSVSREKKERFSLILESASTNQTSMYLCASSTSNEKLFFGSGTQLSVL.